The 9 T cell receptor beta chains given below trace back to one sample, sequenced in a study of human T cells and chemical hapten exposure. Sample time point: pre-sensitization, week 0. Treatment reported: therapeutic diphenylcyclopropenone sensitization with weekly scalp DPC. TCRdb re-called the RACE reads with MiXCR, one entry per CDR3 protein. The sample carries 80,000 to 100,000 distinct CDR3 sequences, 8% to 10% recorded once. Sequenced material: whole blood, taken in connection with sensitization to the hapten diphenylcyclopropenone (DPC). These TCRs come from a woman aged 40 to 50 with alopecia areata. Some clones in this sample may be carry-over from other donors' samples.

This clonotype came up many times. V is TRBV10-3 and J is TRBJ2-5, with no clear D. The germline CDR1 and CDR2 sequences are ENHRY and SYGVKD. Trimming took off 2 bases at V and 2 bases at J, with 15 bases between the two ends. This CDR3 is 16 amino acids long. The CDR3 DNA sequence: TGTGCCATCAGTGAGGTTCTGGGGTTCTTACAAGAGACCCAGTACTTC. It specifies CAISEVLGFLQETQYF.

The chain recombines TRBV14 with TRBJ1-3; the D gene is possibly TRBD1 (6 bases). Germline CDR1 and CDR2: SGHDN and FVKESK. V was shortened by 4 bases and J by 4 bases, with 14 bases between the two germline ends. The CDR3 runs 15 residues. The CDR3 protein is CASSRTTGIGNTIYF. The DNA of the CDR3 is TGTGCCAGCAGCCGCACCACAGGGATCGGAAACACCATATATTTT.

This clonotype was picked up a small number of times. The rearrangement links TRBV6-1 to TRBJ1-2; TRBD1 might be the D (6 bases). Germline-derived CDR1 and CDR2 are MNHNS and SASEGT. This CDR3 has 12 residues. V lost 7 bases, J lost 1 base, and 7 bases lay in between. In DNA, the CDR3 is TGTGCCAGCAAGGACAGTAACTATGGCTACACCTTC. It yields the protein CASKDSNYGYTF.

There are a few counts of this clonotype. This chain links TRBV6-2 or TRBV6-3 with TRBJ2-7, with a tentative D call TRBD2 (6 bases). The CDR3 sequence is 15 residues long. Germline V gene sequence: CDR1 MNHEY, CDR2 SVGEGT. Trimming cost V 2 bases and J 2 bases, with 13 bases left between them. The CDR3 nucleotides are TGTGCCAGCAGTTACCAAGGGGACTTTACCTACGAGCAGTACTTC. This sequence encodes CASSYQGDFTYEQYF.

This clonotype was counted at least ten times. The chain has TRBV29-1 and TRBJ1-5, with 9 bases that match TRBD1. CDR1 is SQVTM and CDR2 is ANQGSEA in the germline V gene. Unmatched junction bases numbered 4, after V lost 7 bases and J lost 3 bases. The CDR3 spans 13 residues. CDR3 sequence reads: CSGGQGPNQPQHF. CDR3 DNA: TGCAGCGGGGGACAGGGCCCCAATCAGCCCCAGCATTTT. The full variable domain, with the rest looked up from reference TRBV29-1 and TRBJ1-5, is SAVISQKPSRDICQRGTSLTIQCQVDSQVTMMFWYRQQPGQSLTLIATANQGSEATYESGFVIDKFPISRPNLTFSTLTVSNMSPEDSSIYLCSGGQGPNQPQHFGDGTRLSIL.

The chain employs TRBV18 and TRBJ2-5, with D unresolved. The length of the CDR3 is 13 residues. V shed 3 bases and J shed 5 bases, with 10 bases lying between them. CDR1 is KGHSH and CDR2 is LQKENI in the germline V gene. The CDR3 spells CASSPTDGETQYF. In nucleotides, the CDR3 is TGTGCCAGCTCACCGACGGACGGGGAGACCCAGTACTTC.

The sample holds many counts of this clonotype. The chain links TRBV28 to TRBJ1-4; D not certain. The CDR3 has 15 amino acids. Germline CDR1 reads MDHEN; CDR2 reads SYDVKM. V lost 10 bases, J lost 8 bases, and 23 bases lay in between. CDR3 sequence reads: CATLGLEEMGEKLFF. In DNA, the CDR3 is TGTGCCACCCTAGGCCTTGAAGAAATGGGCGAAAAACTGTTTTTT.

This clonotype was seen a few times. The CDR3 coding sequence is TGTGCCAGCAGTTCCCCACAGGGGTCCTATGGCTACACCTTC. As protein: CASSSPQGSYGYTF. The V and J genes are TRBV6-6 and TRBJ1-2, with 7 positions matching TRBD1. The CDR3 has 14 amino acids. Germline trimming cut 4 bases from V and 4 bases from J; bases unmatched to any gene: 6. CDR1 is MNHNY and CDR2 is SVGAGI in the germline V gene (reference sequence).

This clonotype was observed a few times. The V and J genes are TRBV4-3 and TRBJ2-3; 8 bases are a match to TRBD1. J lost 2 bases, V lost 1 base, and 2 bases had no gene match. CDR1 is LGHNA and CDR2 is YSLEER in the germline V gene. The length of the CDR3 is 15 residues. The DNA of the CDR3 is TGCGCCAGCAGCCAAGGGGACAGGCTCACAGATACGCAGTATTTT. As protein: CASSQGDRLTDTQYF.